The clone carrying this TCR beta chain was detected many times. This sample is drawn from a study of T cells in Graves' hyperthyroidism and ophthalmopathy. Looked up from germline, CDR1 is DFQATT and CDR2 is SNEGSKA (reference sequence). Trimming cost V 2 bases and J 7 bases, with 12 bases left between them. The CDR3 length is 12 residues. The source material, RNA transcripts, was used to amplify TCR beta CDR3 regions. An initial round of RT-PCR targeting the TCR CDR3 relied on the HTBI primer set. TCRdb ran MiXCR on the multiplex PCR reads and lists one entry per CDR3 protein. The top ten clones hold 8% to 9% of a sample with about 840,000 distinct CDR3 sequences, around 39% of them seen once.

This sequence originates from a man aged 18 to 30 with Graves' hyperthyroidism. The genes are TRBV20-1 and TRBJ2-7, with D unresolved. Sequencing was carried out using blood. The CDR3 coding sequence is TGCAGTGCTAGATTCCCGGGCGAAGAGCAGTACTTC. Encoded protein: CSARFPGEEQYF.